This TCR beta chain was recovered during a study of CD8 T cells in ankylosing spondylitis (dated by TCRdb to 2016 to 2017). Some background on the complete study: To find TCR variants linked to disease, the study profiled T cell receptor beta repertoires in ankylosing spondylitis patients and healthy donors. The whole study cohort included about a hundred healthy donors and 25 or so ankylosing spondylitis patients. Peripheral blood samples were taken, and synovial fluid was additionally collected from ankylosing spondylitis patients. Beyond this particular receptor, the publication reports: Blood from ankylosing spondylitis patients appeared to be characterized by a TCR beta motif composed of several highly homologous amino acid variants. Some of the motif variants had been reported before in the synovial fluid and blood of reactive arthritis patients, a finding that suggests common disease-initiation mechanisms. According to the report, matched synovial fluid samples from ankylosing spondylitis patients were significantly enriched for the disease-linked clones. The disease-linked clones had a CD8+ phenotype and were found at relatively low frequencies in peripheral blood.

As regards this clonotype: Which antigen it targets is not known. The input lacks base qualities; no much larger clone sits a single base away.

This sample was sequenced with an Illumina HiSeq 2500. Quantitative 5'-RACE with molecular barcodes was the method used to prepare the TCR beta libraries. Per the source publication's procedure: To identify disease-linked TCR variants, a new computational method was used, one built on a probabilistic model of VDJ rearrangement. Clones were called with MiXCR by TCRdb after fastp trimmed the public reads at Q25, and only in-frame beta chains were retained. Every entry covers one CDR3 protein and lists the most common genes and DNA from its rows. TCRdb, not the authors, supplied the V and J calls. Recorded for this sample are 700,000 or so distinct CDR3 sequences; 19% of them occurred a single time. Under 20% of the sample goes to the ten largest clones. After removal of 4 bases from V and 3 bases from J, the junction retains 9 bases not matched to a gene. Including cysteine and phenylalanine, the CDR3 has 15 amino acids. Just CDR3 DNA is preserved here, 45 bases in frame from base 1.

Sequencing was carried out using blood, either unsorted or a sorted T cell fraction (not recorded which). This clonotype originated in a male donor with ankylosing spondylitis. This receptor chain uses TRBV12-3 or TRBV12-4 and TRBJ2-7; 7 bases in the junction line up with TRBD1. Here is the DNA: TGTGCCAGCAGTTCCTCCGGACAGGATGACTACGAGCAGTACTTC. Its translation is CASSSSGQDDYEQYF.